The entry below describes one T cell receptor (beta chain). The V segment lost 3 bases and the J segment 0 bases; nucleotides outside the gene matches: 11. The CDR3 is made up of 18 amino acids. Germline V gives CDR1 SGHRS, CDR2 YFSETQ. Some clones are missing from TCRdb's copy, which holds only in-frame ones; the method was immunoSEQ multiplex PCR. The data contain approximately 99,000 clones, 88% of them seen just once; the ten biggest clones take up under 3%. The data were taken from a study of blood T cell repertoires in COVID-19. Sequenced: peripheral blood. The rearrangement links TRBV5-1 to TRBJ2-1, with 8 positions matching TRBD2. The clonotype comes from a human donor in a cohort sampled during active COVID-19. The CDR3 loop is CASSSALSGDNSYNEQFF. The CDR3 coding sequence is TGCGCCAGCAGCTCAGCCCTTAGCGGGGATAACTCCTACAATGAGCAGTTCTTC.